This T cell receptor beta chain was captured by sequencing in a study of memory CD4+ T cells and cytomegalovirus serostatus. Overall study: Healthy Belgian adult donors included fewer than 10 CMV-positive and 24 CMV-negative people.

Whole-study results and caveats: Suggested: most of the CMV-linked TCR signature lies in CD4+ memory cells. CD4+ memory repertoires contained about two fifths of the 164 reported CMV TCRbeta sequences.

Repertoires were generated with immunoSEQ multiplex PCR, while TCRdb's copy carries only in-frame clones and drops some. Seen here are about 25,000 clones, about 80% observed once, and the top ten hold approximately 1%. Single viable CD3+CD4+CD8-CD45RO+ cells were sorted as the memory CD4+ T cells. Serum IgG to CMV pp150, pp28, p38 and p52 defined serostatus. To note about this clone: Its antigen is not known.

The CDR3 has 11 residues. The V end lost 5 bases, the J end lost 3 bases, and 5 bases lay between the germline ends. From germline, CDR1 is DFQATT and CDR2 SNEGSKA (reference sequence). This sequence joins TRBV20-1 and TRBJ2-1; D not certain. The sequenced sample was memory CD4+ T cells from blood. This receptor was obtained from an adult in good health and CMV-seronegative. The CDR3 region has the DNA TGCAGTGCTTGGAGCTACAATGAGCAGTTCTTC. Amino acids: CSAWSYNEQFF.